Below are 7 T cell receptor beta chains sequenced from a single sample in a study of blood T cells in healthy people across ages (dated by TCRdb to about 2015). Library generation was performed with 5' RACE. Reads for this sample came from an Illumina HiSeq 2500. A second about 7 to 12 cycle PCR used a sample-barcoded 5' primer and a J-beta primer mix. TCRdb cleaned the public reads at Q25 with fastp, built clones with MiXCR and kept in-frame beta chains. One record per CDR3 amino acid sequence lists the most common genes and DNA. Across this sample there are over 1,500,000 distinct CDR3 sequences, with 49% seen only once. The ten largest clones capture over 2% of the sample. Sequencing was carried out using blood. The source of these receptors is a woman aged 40 to 49 in good health.

The chain joins TRBV24-1 to TRBJ2-5, with D tentatively TRBD2 (5 bases). Germline V gene sequence: CDR1 KGHDR, CDR2 SFDVKD. V dropped 2 bases and J dropped 5 bases, with 17 bases sitting between them. The CDR3 consists of 16 residues. Written as DNA, the CDR3 is TGTGCCACCAGTGATTCACTAGAAAGCCCCCTGGAGACCCAGTACTTC. Translating it yields CATSDSLESPLETQYF.

This clonotype was picked up a small number of times. The V call is TRBV20-1, the J call TRBJ2-3; 10 bases fit TRBD2. The CDR3 is made up of 16 amino acids. The V gene's germline CDR1 is DFQATT and CDR2 SNEGSKA (reference sequence). V lost 3 bases, J lost 3 bases, and 9 bases stayed unmatched. CDR3: CSASPTSGARTDTQYF. CDR3 sequence (DNA): TGCAGTGCTAGCCCCACTAGCGGGGCAAGAACAGATACGCAGTATTTT.

The table lists this clonotype with a few counts. V gene TRBV7-2 combines with J gene TRBJ2-5; D is unclear. Trimming removed 5 bases at V and 1 base at J, with 17 bases between. This CDR3 contains 16 residues. The germline V gene encodes CDR1 SGHTA and CDR2 FQGNSA. CDR3 sequence reads: CASSPRRPTPQETQYF. CDR3 DNA: TGTGCCAGCAGCCCGCGGCGGCCCACTCCCCAAGAGACCCAGTACTTC.

A few counts support this clonotype. The chain joins TRBV3-1 to TRBJ1-2, with 7 bases that match TRBD1. CDR1 and CDR2 (germline): LGHDT, YNNKEL (reference sequence). The J segment lost 1 base and the V segment lost 4 bases, leaving 9 bases of the junction unmatched. The CDR3 has 16 residues. This chain's CDR3 is CASSLRPGTDNYGYTF. CDR3 DNA sequence: TGTGCCAGCAGCCTACGTCCCGGGACAGATAACTATGGCTACACCTTC.

This chain uses TRBV20-1 with TRBJ2-5, with 9 bases aligning to TRBD2. TRBJ2-7 matches the DNA end more closely, so the J call is doubtful. The germline V gene encodes CDR1 DFQATT and CDR2 SNEGSKA (reference sequence). This CDR3 spans 14 amino acids. The CDR3 nucleotides read TGCAGTGCACCACGCGGGGGGGTCTCCTACGAGCAGTACTTC. Translation: CSAPRGGVSYEQYF.

The chain combines TRBV5-1 with TRBJ1-5; D unclear. The V gene's germline CDR1 is SGHRS and CDR2 YFSETQ. The CDR3 loop spans 16 amino acids. V lost 4 bases to trimming and J lost 3 bases, with 17 bases between them. CDR3 residues: CASSQRKRQYNQPQHF. As DNA, the CDR3 is TGCGCCAGCAGCCAACGAAAGAGGCAGTACAATCAGCCCCAGCATTTT.

This clonotype was observed a few times. This sequence joins TRBV10-3 and TRBJ2-7; 7 nucleotides line up with TRBD1. The germline CDR1 and CDR2 sequences are ENHRY and SYGVKD. This CDR3 spans 14 amino acids. With V trimmed by 6 bases and J by 2 bases, 7 bases remained unmatched. In nucleotides, the CDR3 is TGTGCCATCAGGGGTAGGGGACAGACCTACGAGCAGTACTTC. It encodes CAIRGRGQTYEQYF.